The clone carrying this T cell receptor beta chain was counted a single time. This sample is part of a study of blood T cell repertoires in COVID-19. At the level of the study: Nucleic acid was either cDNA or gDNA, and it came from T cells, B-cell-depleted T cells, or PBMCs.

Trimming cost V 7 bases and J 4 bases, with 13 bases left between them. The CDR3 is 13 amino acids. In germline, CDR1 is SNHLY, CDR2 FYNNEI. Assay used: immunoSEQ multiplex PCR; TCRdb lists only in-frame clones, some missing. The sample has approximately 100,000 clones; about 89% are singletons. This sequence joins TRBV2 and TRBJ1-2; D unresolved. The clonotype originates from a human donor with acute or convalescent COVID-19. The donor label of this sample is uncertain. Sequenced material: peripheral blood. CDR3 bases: TGTGCCAGCATCCTGGGGAGATCCTATGGCTACACCTTC. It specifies CASILGRSYGYTF.